The rows below give T cell receptor beta chains drawn from one sample of a study of blood T cell repertoires in COVID-19. Using immunoSEQ multiplex PCR, the repertoire was profiled, and TCRdb retains in-frame clones only, with some absent. The sample contains 150,000 to 200,000 clones, 70% to 90% of which appear only once. The sequencing input was peripheral blood. These receptors were obtained from a human donor with active or convalescent COVID-19. The donor label of this sample is uncertain. The CDR3 runs from the conserved cysteine through the conserved F or W.

V gene	J gene	CDR3 protein
TRBV19	TRBJ1-2	CASSRYDRESGYTF
TRBV13	TRBJ2-1	CASSLGLAGYNEQFF
TRBV9	TRBJ2-7	CASSVAKDRIRDEQYF
TRBV18	TRBJ2-5	CASSPEQFQETQYF
TRBV19	TRBJ2-3	CASMSGLPTDTQYF
TRBV13	TRBJ2-1	CASSSGTGTYNEQFF
TRBV10-1	TRBJ2-1	CASSDGQGPYNEQFF
TRBV5-1	TRBJ2-3	CASSLAFADTQYF
TRBV5-5	TRBJ2-1	CASSRFVEGVIKQFF
TRBV4-3	TRBJ1-3	CASSQATPPGNTIYF
TRBV5-4	TRBJ2-3	CASSAGPATDTQYF
TRBV24-1	TRBJ2-1	CATSDPSGTGDYNEQFF
TRBV27	TRBJ1-5	CASSLSLGRGQPQHF
TRBV7-3	TRBJ2-3	CASSLAGGPADTQYF
TRBV19	TRBJ1-6	CASTPGQGALGIRSPLHF
TRBV19	TRBJ2-2	CASSARDRGYTGELFF
TRBV5-4	TRBJ2-1	CASYPGGLWNEQFF
TRBV5-4	TRBJ1-6	CASSLQGAQGSPLHF
TRBV20-1	TRBJ1-5	CSASGNRGGNQPQHF
TRBV6-6	TRBJ2-1	CASSTQLGTLQFF
TRBV19	TRBJ2-2	CASRGRQGAIGTSGRTTGELFF
TRBV4-2	TRBJ2-1	CASRRDVAGGYNEQFF
TRBV10-3	TRBJ1-5	CAISPGGDSNQPQHF